This T cell receptor (beta chain) originates from a study of blood T cell repertoires in COVID-19. Study-wide context: Researchers got acute and convalescent COVID-19 samples from the United States, Italy and Spain. T cells, B-cell-depleted T cells, or PBMCs provided the cDNA or gDNA that served as material.

The assay was immunoSEQ multiplex PCR, and TCRdb's table has in-frame clones only and misses some. The sample holds about 260,000 clones, more than 70% seen once. Participant reports of clinical history set cohort assignment. Two negative PCRs, clearance, or symptom resolution characterized the recovered Cohort 3 donors. The V and J ends lost 0 bases and 10 bases respectively, with 16 bases between them. CDR3 length equals 16 residues. The V gene's germline CDR1 is LGHDT and CDR2 YNNKEL (reference sequence). This clonotype was obtained from a woman aged 45 to 65 who had recovered from COVID-19. Sequencing was done on a sample of PBMCs or T cells enriched from blood (not recorded which). The chain employs TRBV3-1 (or the pseudogene TRBV3-2) and TRBJ1-6, with no clear D. CDR3 amino acids: CASSQDMGAPLSPLHF. Written as DNA, the CDR3 is TGTGCCAGCAGCCAAGATATGGGAGCCCCCCTGTCACCCCTCCACTTT.